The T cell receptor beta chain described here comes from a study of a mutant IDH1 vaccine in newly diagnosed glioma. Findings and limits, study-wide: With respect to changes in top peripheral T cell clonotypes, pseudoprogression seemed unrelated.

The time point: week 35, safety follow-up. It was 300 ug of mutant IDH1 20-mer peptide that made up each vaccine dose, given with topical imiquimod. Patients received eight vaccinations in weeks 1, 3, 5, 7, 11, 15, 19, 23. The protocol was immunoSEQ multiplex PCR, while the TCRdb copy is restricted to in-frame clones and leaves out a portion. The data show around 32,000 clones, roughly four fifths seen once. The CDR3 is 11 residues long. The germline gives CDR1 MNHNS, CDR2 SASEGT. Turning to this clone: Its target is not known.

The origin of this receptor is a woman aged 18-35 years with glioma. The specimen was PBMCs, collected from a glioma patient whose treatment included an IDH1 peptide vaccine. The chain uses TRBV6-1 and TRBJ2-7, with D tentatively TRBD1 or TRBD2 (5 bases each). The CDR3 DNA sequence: TGTGCGAGCCGGGGCACCTACGAGCAGTACTTC. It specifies CASRGTYEQYF.